This TCR beta chain emerged from a study of OX40 agonist ivuxolimab in advanced cancers. About the research overall: Intravenous ivuxolimab at 0.01 to 10 mg/kg was given to patients every 2 weeks. Hepatocellular carcinoma, melanoma, renal cell or head and neck cancer affected the dose-escalation patients. The group had a mean age of about 60 years, ranged from 23 to 79, and was 75% to 85% male. There were three patients with partial responses, one having hepatocellular carcinoma and two cutaneous melanoma.

V lost 7 bases and J 2 bases, leaving 11 bases between the germline ends. Per germline, CDR1 MGHDK and CDR2 SYGVNS. This CDR3 is 13 amino acids long. Profiling relied on immunoSEQ multiplex PCR, and the TCRdb table lists in-frame clones only, not all of them. The table has 20,000 to 25,000 clones, about 86% seen once. Sequenced here: CD4+ or CD8+ T cells sorted from blood, sampled in a trial of the OX40 agonist ivuxolimab. J is TRBJ2-5 and V is TRBV25-1; D ambiguous. This receptor was taken from an adult with an advanced solid tumor such as melanoma, head and neck, liver or kidney cancer. For the CDR3, the DNA is TGTGCCAGCAACCTTCAGACTCAAGAGACCCAGTACTTC. This translates into CASNLQTQETQYF.